The table lists the clone carrying this T cell receptor (beta chain) with a count of one. This specimen belongs to a study of blood T cell repertoires in COVID-19. Libraries were prepared by immunoSEQ multiplex PCR; TCRdb keeps only in-frame clonotypes and omits some of them. The data hold some 200,000 clones, with about 88% observed a single time. The CDR3 length is 15 residues. With V trimmed by 2 bases and J by 9 bases, 7 bases remained unmatched. CDR1 and CDR2 from the germline V gene are MGHRA and YSYEKL. The receptor comes from a woman aged 18-30 years who had recovered from COVID-19. The material sequenced was PBMCs or T cells enriched from blood (not recorded which). V and J are TRBV4-1 and TRBJ1-3; TRBD1 aligns across 10 bases. The DNA for the CDR3 is TGCGCCAGCAGCCAATCCGGGACAGGGGTGAGCACCATATATTTT. This translates into CASSQSGTGVSTIYF.